The present T cell receptor (beta chain) was sequenced within a study of blood T cell repertoires in COVID-19. Repertoires were generated with immunoSEQ multiplex PCR, while TCRdb's copy carries only in-frame clones and drops some. The sample records roughly 150,000 clones, approximately 90% being singletons. The V end was cut by 5 bases, the J end by 2 bases, with 18 bases between. The CDR3 has 16 amino acids. Per germline, CDR1 KGHSH and CDR2 LQKENI. V is TRBV18 and J is TRBJ1-2, with D possibly TRBD1 on 6 matching bases. Sequencing was performed on peripheral blood. The receptor's source is a man younger than 35 with acute or convalescent COVID-19. The CDR3 sequence: CASSTTGSSINYGYTF. The CDR3 nucleotides read TGTGCCAGCTCAACAACAGGGAGTTCAATAAACTATGGCTACACCTTC. The full variable domain, completed using reference TRBV18 and TRBJ1-2, is NAGVMQNPRHLVRRRGQEARLRCSPMKGHSHVYWYRQLPEEGLKFMVYLQKENIIDESGMPKERFSAEFPKEGPSILRIQQVVRGDSAAYFCASSTTGSSINYGYTFGSGTRLTVV.